This T cell receptor (beta chain) was identified during a study of T cell repertoires in cytomegalovirus infection. About the research overall: Public signatures in TCR beta pointed to CMV infection and matching HLA type.

General study points: Adding up the frequency of public TCR beta families identified people who carried CMV plus the relevant HLA. HLA-C-restricted CMV-specific TCR beta clonotypes were dominant in the ex vivo response.

Note on this clonotype: The antigen remains undetermined.

CDR3 length: 15 amino acids. The junction had 8 bases not matched to a gene; V was cut back by 7 bases and J by 3 bases. TCRdb called the reads again in MiXCR, with one record for every CDR3 protein. The table lists about 280,000 distinct CDR3 sequences, roughly a fifth of them singletons, with around 20% in the top ten. The chain joins TRBV12-3 or TRBV12-4 to TRBJ1-4, with TRBD1 matching over 7 bases. The receptor was isolated from a human donor in good health (CMV status not recorded). Some clones in this sample may be carry-over from other donors' samples. Source: cultured PBMCs, taken from culture after CMV antigen stimulation. The CDR3 spells CASISPDRSNEKLFF. The CDR3 DNA reads TGTGCCAGCATTTCTCCGGACAGGTCTAATGAAAAACTGTTTTTT.